The sequence of this TCR beta chain was determined in a study of T cells in Graves' hyperthyroidism and ophthalmopathy. Overall study findings and caveats: Researchers report that a 13 V-J model separated ophthalmopathy from stable hyperthyroidism. The blood repertoire included most of the expanded thyroid clonotypes above 0.001.

CDR1 is LNHDA and CDR2 is SQIVND in the germline V gene (reference sequence). This CDR3 region has 15 residues. J lost 7 bases, V lost 1 base, and 3 bases had no gene match. It was RNA transcripts that yielded the amplified TCR beta CDR3 regions. TCR CDR3 regions were first amplified by RT-PCR with HTBI primers. TCRdb called the multiplex PCR reads again in MiXCR, with one record for every CDR3 protein. The table includes a few hundred thousand distinct CDR3 sequences, around 14% detected once. Graves' hyperthyroidism without ophthalmopathy progression within 18 months was termed stable. Patients aged 18 to 65 had newly diagnosed hyperthyroidism of under 2 months' duration. This clonotype has a handful of counts. Its antigen remains unidentified.

The J gene is TRBJ2-2, the V gene TRBV19; 10 nucleotides line up with TRBD2. The sequenced sample consisted of blood. The sequence was collected from a young woman with Graves' hyperthyroidism. CDR3 nucleotide sequence: TGTGCCAGTAGTATAGTGGGACTAGCGTTCGGGGAGCTGTTTTTT. Residues: CASSIVGLAFGELFF. The full variable domain, in which reference TRBV19 and TRBJ2-2 provide the parts outside the CDR3, is DGGITQSPKYLFRKEGQNVTLSCEQNLNHDAMYWYRQDPGQGLRLIYYSQIVNDFQKGDIAEGYSVSREKKESFPLTVTSAQKNPTAFYLCASSIVGLAFGELFFGEGSRLTVL.